These T cell receptor beta chains were read from a single sample in a study of T cells after yellow fever vaccination. One entry per CDR3 protein results from TCRdb running MiXCR on the 5' RACE reads. The profile shows some 300,000 distinct CDR3 sequences, about 10% of them singletons. The source was CD4+ T cells sorted from PBMCs, collected 45 days after the yellow fever booster vaccination. These receptors all come from a man younger than 35 who received the YFV17D yellow fever vaccine. The CDR3 runs from the conserved cysteine through the conserved F or W. D genes are given only for firm matches. Part of the rows lack a size; the others show once, few, many or a class for expanded clones.

TRBJ2-5	TRBD1	.	TRBV10-1	TGCGCCAGCAGTCCGGGACAGACACCAGAGACCCAGTACTTC	CASSPGQTPETQYF
TRBJ2-7	.	many	TRBV6-2/TRBV6-3	TGTGCCAGCAGCCGCCCCTGGACAGACTCCTACGAGCAGTACTTC	CASSRPWTDSYEQYF
TRBJ1-1	TRBD1	few	TRBV5-1	TGCGCCAGCAGCTTGGTCCCAACCACAGGGGCATTGAACACTGAAGCTTTCTTT	CASSLVPTTGALNTEAFF
TRBJ2-2	TRBD1	.	TRBV6-5	TGTGCCAGCGCCCGGGACAGGAACACCGGGGAGCTGTTTTTT	CASARDRNTGELFF
TRBJ1-2	.	few	TRBV20-1	TGCAGTGCTAGTCCACTTACCTATGGCTACACCTTC	CSASPLTYGYTF
TRBJ1-2	.	many	TRBV24-1	TGTGCCACCAGTGATCGGACAGTATATGGCTACACCTTC	CATSDRTVYGYTF
TRBJ1-1	.	.	TRBV12-3/TRBV12-4	TGTGCCAGCAGTTCAGGGGTCATCTTGAACACTGAAGCTTTCTTT	CASSSGVILNTEAFF
TRBJ2-3	.	many	TRBV7-2	TGTGCCAGCAGCTTAGCGGTGTGGGGCACAGATACGCAGTATTTT	CASSLAVWGTDTQYF
TRBJ2-7	TRBD1	many	TRBV4-2	TGTGCCAGCAGCCAGGGCGGGACAGGACCCTACGAGCAGTACTTC	CASSQGGTGPYEQYF
TRBJ1-2	.	.	TRBV5-1	TGCGCCAGCAGCCGCGAACGGGGAAGCGGCTATGGCTACACCTTC	CASSRERGSGYGYTF
TRBJ2-2	.	.	TRBV4-1	TGCGCCAGCAGCCCCCGTGGGCGGGGGCACGGGGAGCTGTTTTTT	CASSPRGRGHGELFF
TRBJ2-3	.	few	TRBV5-6	TGTGCCAGCAGCCGAGACAATACGCAGTATTTT	CASSRDNTQYF
TRBJ2-1	.	.	TRBV20-1	TGCAGTGCTAGAGATCGGATCAGGGACAATGAGCAGTTCTTC	CSARDRIRDNEQFF
TRBJ2-3	TRBD2	few	TRBV6-2/TRBV6-3	TGTGCCAGCAGTCCTCTGGGACTAGCAATAGATACGCAGTATTTT	CASSPLGLAIDTQYF
TRBJ2-5	.	.	TRBV6-5	TGTGCCAGCAGTTACTCGAAGACGCCCTATAGTCCGACCCAGTACTTC	CASSYSKTPYSPTQYF
TRBJ1-1	TRBD1	many	TRBV28	TGTGCCAGCAGGTCAGGGGGCCGCACTGAAGCTTTCTTT	CASRSGGRTEAFF
TRBJ2-5	TRBD2	few	TRBV12-3/TRBV12-4	TGTGCCAGCAGTTTGGCGCTAGCGGGGCAGACCCAGTACTTC	CASSLALAGQTQYF
TRBJ2-7	.	many	TRBV6-2/TRBV6-3	TGTGCCAGCTGTCAGGTGGGCTACTCCTACGAGCAGTACTTC	CASCQVGYSYEQYF
TRBJ2-6	.	few	TRBV9	TGTGCCAGCAGCGCGAGGGAGGTGCTGATTCACTCTGGGGCCAACGTCCTGACTTTC	CASSAREVLIHSGANVLTF
TRBJ2-7	.	few	TRBV15	TGTGCCACCAGCAGAGCCCCTAAGGACGAGCAGTACTTC	CATSRAPKDEQYF
TRBJ1-1	.	.	TRBV7-3	TGTGCCAGCAGCTTATTGGCAGATAACACTGAAGCTTTCTTT	CASSLLADNTEAFF
TRBJ1-4	TRBD1	.	TRBV11-2	TGTGCCAGCAGCAGAGCGGGACAGGGTGAAAAACTGTTTTTT	CASSRAGQGEKLFF
TRBJ1-1	TRBD1	few	TRBV18	TGTGCCAGCTCACGCTTAATCCGCGGACAGGGGGGTAAAAGGAACACTGAAGCTTTCTTT	CASSRLIRGQGGKRNTEAFF
TRBJ2-2	.	few	TRBV19	TGTGCCAGTTTGGTAGCGGTAAACACCGGGGAGCTGTTTTTT	CASLVAVNTGELFF
TRBJ2-5	.	.	TRBV5-1	TGCGCCAGCAGCTCTGGCCAAGAGACCCAGTACTTC	CASSSGQETQYF